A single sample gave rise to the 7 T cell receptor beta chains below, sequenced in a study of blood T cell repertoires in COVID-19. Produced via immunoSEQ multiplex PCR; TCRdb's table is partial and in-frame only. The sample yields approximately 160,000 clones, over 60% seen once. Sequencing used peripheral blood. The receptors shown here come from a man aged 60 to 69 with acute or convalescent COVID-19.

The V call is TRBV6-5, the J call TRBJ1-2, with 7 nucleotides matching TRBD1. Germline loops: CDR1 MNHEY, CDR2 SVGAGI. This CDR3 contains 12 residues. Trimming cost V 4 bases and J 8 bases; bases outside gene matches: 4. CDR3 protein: CASSWDRSGYTF. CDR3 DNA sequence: TGTGCCAGCAGTTGGGACAGATCCGGCTACACCTTC.

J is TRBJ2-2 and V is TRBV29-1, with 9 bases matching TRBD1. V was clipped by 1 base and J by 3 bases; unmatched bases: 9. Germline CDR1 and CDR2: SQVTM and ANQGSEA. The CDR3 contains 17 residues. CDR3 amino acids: CSVEGPWDRVDTGELFF. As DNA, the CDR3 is TGCAGCGTTGAAGGACCCTGGGACAGGGTCGACACCGGGGAGCTGTTTTTT.

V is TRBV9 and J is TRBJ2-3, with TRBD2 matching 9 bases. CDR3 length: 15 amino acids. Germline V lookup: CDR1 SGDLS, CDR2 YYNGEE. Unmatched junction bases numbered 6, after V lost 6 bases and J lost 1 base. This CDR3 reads CASKGGGARTDTQYF. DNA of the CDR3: TGTGCCAGCAAGGGCGGGGGGGCCCGCACAGATACGCAGTATTTT. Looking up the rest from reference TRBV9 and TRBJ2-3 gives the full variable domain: DSGVTQTPKHLITATGQRVTLRCSPRSGDLSVYWYQQSLDQGLQFLIQYYNGEERAKGNILERFSAQQFPDLHSELNLSSLELGDSALYFCASKGGGARTDTQYFGPGTRLTVL.

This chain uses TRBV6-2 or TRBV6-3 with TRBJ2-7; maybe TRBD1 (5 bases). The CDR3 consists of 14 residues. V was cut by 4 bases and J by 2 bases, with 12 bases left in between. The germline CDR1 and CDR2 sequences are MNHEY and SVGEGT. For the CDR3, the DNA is TGTGCCAGCAGTTCCGGACAAGCCCCCTACGAGCAGTACTTC. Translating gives CASSSGQAPYEQYF.

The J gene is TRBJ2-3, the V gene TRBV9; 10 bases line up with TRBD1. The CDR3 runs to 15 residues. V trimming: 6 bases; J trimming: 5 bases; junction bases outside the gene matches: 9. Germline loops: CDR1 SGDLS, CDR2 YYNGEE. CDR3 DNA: TGTGCCAGCAACGAAGGACAGGGGGTTCAAGATACGCAGTATTTT. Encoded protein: CASNEGQGVQDTQYF.

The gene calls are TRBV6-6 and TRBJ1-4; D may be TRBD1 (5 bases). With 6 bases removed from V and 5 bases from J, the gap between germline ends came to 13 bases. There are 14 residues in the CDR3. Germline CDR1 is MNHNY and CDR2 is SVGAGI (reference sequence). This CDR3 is CASSVGGKNEKLFF. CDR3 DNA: TGTGCCAGCAGCGTGGGGGGGAAGAATGAAAAACTGTTTTTT.

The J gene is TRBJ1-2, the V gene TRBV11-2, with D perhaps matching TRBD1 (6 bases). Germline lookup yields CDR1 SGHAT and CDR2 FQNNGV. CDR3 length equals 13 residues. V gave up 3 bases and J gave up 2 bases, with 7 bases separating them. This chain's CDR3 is CASSFTGNYGYTF. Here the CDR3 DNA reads TGTGCCAGCAGCTTTACAGGGAACTATGGCTACACCTTC.